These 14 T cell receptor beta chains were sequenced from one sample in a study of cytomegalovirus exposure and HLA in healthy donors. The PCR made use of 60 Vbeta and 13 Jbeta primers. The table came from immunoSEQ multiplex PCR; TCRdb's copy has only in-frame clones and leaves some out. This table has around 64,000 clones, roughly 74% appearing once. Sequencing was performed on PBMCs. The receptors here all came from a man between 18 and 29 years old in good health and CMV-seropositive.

The CDR3 DNA follows: TGTGCCTGGAGGCGACAGGGGGCATCTGGAAACACCATATATTTT. It yields the protein CAWRRQGASGNTIYF. The rearrangement joins TRBV30 to TRBJ1-3, with 10 bases that match TRBD1. Germline V CDR1 and CDR2: GTSNPN, SVGIG (reference sequence). CDR3 size: 15 residues. The J segment lost 1 base and the V segment lost 3 bases, leaving 3 bases of the junction unmatched.

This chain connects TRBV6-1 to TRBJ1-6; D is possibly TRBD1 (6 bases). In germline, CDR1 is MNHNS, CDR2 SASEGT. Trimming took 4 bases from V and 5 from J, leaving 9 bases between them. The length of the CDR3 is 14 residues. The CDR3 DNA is TGTGCCAGCAGTGGGACAGTTAATAATTCACCCCTCCACTTT. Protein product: CASSGTVNNSPLHF.

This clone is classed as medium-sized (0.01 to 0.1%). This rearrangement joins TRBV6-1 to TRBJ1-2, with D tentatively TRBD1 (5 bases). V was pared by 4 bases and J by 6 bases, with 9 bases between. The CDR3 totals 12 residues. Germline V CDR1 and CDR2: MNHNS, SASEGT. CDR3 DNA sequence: TGTGCCAGCAGTGCCCAGGGTGATGGCTACACCTTC. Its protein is CASSAQGDGYTF.

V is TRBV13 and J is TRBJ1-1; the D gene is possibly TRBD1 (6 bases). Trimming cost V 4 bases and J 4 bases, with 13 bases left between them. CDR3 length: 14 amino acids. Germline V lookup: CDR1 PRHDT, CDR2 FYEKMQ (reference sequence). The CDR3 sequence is CASSSRGWGTEAFF. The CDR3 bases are TGTGCCAGCAGCTCCAGGGGTTGGGGCACTGAAGCTTTCTTT.

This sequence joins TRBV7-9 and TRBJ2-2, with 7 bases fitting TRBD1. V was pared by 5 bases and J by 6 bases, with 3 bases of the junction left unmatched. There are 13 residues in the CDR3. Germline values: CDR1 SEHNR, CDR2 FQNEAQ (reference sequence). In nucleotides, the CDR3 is TGTGCCAGCAGCCCAGACAGGGCCGGGGAGCTGTTTTTT. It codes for CASSPDRAGELFF.

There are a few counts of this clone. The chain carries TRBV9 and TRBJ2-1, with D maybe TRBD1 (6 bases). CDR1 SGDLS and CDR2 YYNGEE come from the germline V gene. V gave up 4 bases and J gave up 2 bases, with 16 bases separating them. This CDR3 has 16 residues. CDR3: CASSTRQDQAYNEQFF. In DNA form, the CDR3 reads TGTGCCAGCAGCACCCGACAGGATCAGGCCTACAATGAGCAGTTCTTC.

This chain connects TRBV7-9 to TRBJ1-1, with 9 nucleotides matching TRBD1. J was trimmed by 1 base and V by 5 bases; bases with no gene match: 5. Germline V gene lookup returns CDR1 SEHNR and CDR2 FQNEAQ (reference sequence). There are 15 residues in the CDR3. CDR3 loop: CASSPYRGPNTEAFF. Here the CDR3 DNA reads TGTGCCAGCAGCCCGTACAGGGGGCCGAACACTGAAGCTTTCTTT.

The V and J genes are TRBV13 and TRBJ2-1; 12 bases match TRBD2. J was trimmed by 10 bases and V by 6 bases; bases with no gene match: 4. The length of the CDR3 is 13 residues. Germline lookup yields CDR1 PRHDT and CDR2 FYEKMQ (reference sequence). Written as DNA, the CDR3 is TGTGCCAGCAGTTCTAGCGGGAGGGTCGAGCAGTTCTTC. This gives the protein CASSSSGRVEQFF. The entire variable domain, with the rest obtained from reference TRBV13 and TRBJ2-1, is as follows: AAGVIQSPRHLIKEKRETATLKCYPIPRHDTVYWYQQGPGQDPQFLISFYEKMQSDKGSIPDRFSAQQFSDYHSELNMSSLELGDSALYFCASSSSGRVEQFFGPGTRLTVL.

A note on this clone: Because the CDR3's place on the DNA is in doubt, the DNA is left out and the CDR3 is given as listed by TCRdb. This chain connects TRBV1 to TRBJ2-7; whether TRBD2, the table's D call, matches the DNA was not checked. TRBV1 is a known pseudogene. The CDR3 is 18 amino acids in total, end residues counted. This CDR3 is CTSSPKLWAGGSRYEQYF.

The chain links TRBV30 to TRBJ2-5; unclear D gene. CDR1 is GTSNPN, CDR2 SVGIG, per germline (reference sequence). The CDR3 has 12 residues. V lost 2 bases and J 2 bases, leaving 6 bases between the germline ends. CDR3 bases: TGTGCCTGGAGTAGTCAGCAAGAGACCCAGTACTTC. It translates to CAWSSQQETQYF.

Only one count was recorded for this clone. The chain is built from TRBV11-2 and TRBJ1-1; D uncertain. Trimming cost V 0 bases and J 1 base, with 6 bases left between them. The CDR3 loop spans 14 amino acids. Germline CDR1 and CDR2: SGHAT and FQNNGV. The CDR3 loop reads CASSLDWANTEAFF. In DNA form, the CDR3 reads TGTGCCAGCAGCTTAGATTGGGCGAACACTGAAGCTTTCTTT.

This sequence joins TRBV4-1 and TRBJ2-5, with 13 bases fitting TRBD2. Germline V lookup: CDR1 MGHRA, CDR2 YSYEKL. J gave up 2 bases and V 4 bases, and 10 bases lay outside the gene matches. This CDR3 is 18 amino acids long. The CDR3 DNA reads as TGCGCCAGCAGCCGGTTACCGGGACTAGCGGGACAGCAAGAGACCCAGTACTTC. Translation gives CASSRLPGLAGQQETQYF.

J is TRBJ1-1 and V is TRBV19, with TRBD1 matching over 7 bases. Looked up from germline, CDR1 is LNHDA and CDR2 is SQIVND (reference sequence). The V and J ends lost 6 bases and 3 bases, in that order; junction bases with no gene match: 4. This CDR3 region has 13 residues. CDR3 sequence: CASRDRRYTEAFF. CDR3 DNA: TGTGCCAGTAGGGACAGGCGTTACACTGAAGCTTTCTTT.

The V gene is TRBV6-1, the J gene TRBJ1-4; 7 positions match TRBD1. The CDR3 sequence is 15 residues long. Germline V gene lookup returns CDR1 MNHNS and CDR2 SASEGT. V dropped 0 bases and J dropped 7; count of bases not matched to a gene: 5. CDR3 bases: TGTGCCAGCAGTGAAGCTTCCAGGGGGAGTGAAAAACTGTTTTTT. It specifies CASSEASRGSEKLFF.